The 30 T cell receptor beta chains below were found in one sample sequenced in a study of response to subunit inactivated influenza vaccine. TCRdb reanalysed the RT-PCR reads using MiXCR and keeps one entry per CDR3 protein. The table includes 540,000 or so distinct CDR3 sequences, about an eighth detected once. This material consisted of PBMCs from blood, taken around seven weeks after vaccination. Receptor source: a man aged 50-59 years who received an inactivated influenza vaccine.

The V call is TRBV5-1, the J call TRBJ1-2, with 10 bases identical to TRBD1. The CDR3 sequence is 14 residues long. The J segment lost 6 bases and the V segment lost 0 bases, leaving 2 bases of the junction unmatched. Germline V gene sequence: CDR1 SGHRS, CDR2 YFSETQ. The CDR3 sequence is CASSLEGTGDGYTF. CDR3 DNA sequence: TGCGCCAGCAGCTTGGAAGGGACAGGGGATGGCTACACCTTC.

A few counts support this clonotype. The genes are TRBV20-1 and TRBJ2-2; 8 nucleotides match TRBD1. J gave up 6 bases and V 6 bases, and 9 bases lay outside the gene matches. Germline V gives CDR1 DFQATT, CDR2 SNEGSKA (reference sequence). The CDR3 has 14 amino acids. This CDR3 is CSAPSGQGAGELFF. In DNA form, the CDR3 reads TGCAGTGCCCCTTCTGGACAGGGTGCCGGGGAGCTGTTTTTT.

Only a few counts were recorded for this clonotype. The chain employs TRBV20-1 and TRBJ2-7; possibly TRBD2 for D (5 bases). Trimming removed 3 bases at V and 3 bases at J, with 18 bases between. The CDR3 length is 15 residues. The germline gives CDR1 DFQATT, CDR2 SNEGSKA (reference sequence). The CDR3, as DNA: TGCAGTGCTAGGCACGGGCCTAGTGACTACTACGAGCAGTACTTC. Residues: CSARHGPSDYYEQYF.

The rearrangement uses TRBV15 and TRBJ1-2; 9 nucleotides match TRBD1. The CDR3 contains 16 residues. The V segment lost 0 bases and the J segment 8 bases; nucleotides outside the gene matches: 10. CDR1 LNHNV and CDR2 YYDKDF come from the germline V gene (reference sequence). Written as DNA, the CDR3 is TGTGCCACCAGCAGAGACGTCCCGGGACAGGGTCGGGGCTACACCTTC. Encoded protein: CATSRDVPGQGRGYTF.

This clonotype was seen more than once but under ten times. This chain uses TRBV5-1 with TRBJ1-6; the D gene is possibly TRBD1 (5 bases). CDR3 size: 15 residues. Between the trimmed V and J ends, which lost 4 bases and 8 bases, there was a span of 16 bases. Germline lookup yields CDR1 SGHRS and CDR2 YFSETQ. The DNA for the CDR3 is TGCGCCAGCAGCAGAACGGGACCTTTGGATTCACCCCTCCACTTT. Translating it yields CASSRTGPLDSPLHF.

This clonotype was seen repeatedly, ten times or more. The CDR3 nucleotides are TGTGCCAGCAGTCCGTACTCAGGGGGCGTGTATGAGCAGTTCTTC. Its translation: CASSPYSGGVYEQFF. V usage is TRBV6-1 and J usage is TRBJ2-1; the match to TRBD1 covers 8 bases. This CDR3 comprises 15 residues. With 5 bases clipped from V and 8 bases from J, the junction kept 11 bases outside the gene matches. Germline-derived CDR1 and CDR2 are MNHNS and SASEGT.

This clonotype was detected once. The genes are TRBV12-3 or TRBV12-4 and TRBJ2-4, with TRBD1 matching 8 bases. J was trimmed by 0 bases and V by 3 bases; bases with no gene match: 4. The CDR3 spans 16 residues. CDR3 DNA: TGTGCCAGCAGTTTCCAGGGGGCAGTAGCCAAAAACATTCAGTACTTC. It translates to CASSFQGAVAKNIQYF.

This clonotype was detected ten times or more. The CDR3 spells CASSLAQGKSEQYF. CDR3 DNA sequence: TGCGCCAGCAGCTTGGCTCAGGGCAAGTCCGAGCAGTACTTC. The chain couples TRBV5-1 to TRBJ2-7; the D gene is possibly TRBD1 (5 bases). Germline CDR1 reads SGHRS; CDR2 reads YFSETQ. The V end lost 0 bases, the J end lost 6 bases, and 13 bases lay between the germline ends. This CDR3 is 14 amino acids long.

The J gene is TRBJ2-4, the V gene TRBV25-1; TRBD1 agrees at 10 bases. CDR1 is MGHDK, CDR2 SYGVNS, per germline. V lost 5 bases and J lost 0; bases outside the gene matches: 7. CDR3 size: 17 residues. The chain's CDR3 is CASSTGTGALAKNIQYF. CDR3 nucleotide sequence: TGTGCCAGCAGTACCGGGACAGGGGCTCTAGCCAAAAACATTCAGTACTTC.

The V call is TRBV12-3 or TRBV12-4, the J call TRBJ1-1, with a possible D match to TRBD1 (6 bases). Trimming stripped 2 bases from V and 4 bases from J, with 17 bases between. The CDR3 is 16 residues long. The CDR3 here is CASSLSGRGIGTEAFF. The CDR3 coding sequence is TGTGCCAGCAGTTTATCAGGCAGGGGTATTGGCACTGAAGCTTTCTTT.

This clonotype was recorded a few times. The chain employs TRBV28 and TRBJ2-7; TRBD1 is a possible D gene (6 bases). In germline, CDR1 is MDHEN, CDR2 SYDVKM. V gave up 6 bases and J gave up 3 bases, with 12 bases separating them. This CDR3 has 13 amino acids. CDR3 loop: CASRGHGYYEQYF. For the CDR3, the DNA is TGTGCCAGCAGGGGACACGGGTACTACGAGCAGTACTTC.

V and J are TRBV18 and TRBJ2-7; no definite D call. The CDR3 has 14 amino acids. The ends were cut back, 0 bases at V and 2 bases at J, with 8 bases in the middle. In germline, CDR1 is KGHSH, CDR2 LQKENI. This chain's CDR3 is CASSPPSLPYEQYF. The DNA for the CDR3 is TGTGCCAGCTCACCACCGTCGCTTCCCTACGAGCAGTACTTC.

CDR3 coding DNA: TGTGCCAGCAGCCCCAGAAGGTCCGCAAACATTCAGTACTTC. This sequence encodes CASSPRRSANIQYF. V is TRBV7-2 and J is TRBJ2-4; D is unresolved. This CDR3 has 14 amino acids. Trimming removed 5 bases from V and 6 bases from J, with 14 bases in between. CDR1 and CDR2 from the germline V gene are SGHTA and FQGNSA.

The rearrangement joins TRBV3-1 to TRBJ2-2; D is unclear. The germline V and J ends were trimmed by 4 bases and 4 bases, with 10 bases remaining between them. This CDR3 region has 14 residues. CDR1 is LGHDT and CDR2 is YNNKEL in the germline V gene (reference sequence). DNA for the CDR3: TGTGCCAGCAGCCCGCTACTCGGCACCGGGGAGCTGTTTTTT. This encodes CASSPLLGTGELFF.

The CDR3 DNA is TGTGCCAGCAGTTACTTTGACACGTATGGCTACACCTTC. Residues: CASSYFDTYGYTF. The rearrangement uses TRBV6-2 or TRBV6-3 and TRBJ1-2, with no clear D. The CDR3 totals 13 residues. With 1 base removed from V and 5 bases from J, the gap between germline ends came to 8 bases. Germline V CDR1 and CDR2: MNHEY, SVGEGT.

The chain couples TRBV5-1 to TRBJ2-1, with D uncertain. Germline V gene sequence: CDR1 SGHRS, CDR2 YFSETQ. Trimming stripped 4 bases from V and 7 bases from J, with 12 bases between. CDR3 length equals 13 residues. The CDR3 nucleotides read TGCGCCAGCAGCCCCAAAGGGCGAAATGAGCAGTTCTTC. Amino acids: CASSPKGRNEQFF.

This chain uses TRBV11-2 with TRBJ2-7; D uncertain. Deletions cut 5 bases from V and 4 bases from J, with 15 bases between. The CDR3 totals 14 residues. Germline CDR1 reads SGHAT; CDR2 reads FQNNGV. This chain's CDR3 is CASSVSRVAYEQYF. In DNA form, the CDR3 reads TGTGCCAGCAGCGTGTCCCGGGTTGCATACGAGCAGTACTTC.

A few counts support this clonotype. As DNA, the CDR3 is TGCGCCAGCAGCTTGGCCGGGACAGGGAATGGGAATGAGCAGTTCTTC. The encoded protein is CASSLAGTGNGNEQFF. The V gene is TRBV5-1, the J gene TRBJ2-1, with 9 bases that match TRBD1. The CDR3 is 16 residues long. Germline CDR1 reads SGHRS; CDR2 reads YFSETQ. The J segment lost 7 bases and the V segment lost 0 bases, leaving 8 bases of the junction unmatched.

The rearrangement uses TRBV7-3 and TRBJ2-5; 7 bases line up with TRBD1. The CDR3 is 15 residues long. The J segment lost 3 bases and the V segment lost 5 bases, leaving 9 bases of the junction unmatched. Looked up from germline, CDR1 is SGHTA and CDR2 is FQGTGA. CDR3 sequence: CASSPGNRGKETQYF. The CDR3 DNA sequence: TGTGCCAGCAGCCCAGGGAACAGGGGAAAAGAGACCCAGTACTTC.

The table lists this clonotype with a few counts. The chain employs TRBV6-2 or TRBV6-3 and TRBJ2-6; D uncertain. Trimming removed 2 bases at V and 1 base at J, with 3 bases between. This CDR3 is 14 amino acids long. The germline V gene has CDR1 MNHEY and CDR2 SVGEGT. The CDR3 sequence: CASSYGSGANVLTF. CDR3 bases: TGTGCCAGCAGTTACGGGTCTGGGGCCAACGTCCTGACTTTC.

Written as DNA, the CDR3 is TGTGCCAGCAGACCGACTAGCGGGTGGAGCTCCTACAATGAGCAGTTCTTC. Translation gives CASRPTSGWSSYNEQFF. The chain combines TRBV12-3 or TRBV12-4 with TRBJ2-1, with 10 positions matching TRBD2. After removal of 6 bases from V and 0 bases from J, the junction contained 8 bases not matched to a gene. The CDR3 totals 17 residues.

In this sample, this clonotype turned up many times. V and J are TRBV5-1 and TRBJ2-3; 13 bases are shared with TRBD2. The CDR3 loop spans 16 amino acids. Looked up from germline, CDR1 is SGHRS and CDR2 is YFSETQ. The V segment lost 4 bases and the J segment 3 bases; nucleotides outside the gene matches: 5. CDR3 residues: CASSPPGLAGTDTQYF. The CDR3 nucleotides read TGCGCCAGCAGCCCGCCGGGACTAGCGGGGACAGATACGCAGTATTTT.

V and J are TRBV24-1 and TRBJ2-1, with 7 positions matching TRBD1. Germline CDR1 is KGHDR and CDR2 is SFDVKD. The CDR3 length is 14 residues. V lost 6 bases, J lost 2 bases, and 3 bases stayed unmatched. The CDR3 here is CATSRTGTYNEQFF. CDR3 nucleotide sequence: TGTGCCACCAGTCGGACAGGAACCTACAATGAGCAGTTCTTC.

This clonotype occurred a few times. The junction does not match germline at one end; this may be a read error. The CDR3 sequence is CASSPGREGAVGF. The CDR3 DNA follows: TGTGCCAGCTCACCGGGGCGGGAGGGTGCGGTCGGCTTC. The genes are TRBV18 and TRBJ2-7, with 9 bases that match TRBD2. CDR1 and CDR2 from the germline V gene are KGHSH and LQKENI. The CDR3 length is 13 residues.

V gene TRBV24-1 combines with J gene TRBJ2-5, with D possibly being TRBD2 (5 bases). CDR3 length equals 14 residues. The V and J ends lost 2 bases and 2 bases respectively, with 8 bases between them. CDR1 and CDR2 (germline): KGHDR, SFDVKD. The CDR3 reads CATSDSGGQETQYF. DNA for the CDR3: TGTGCCACCAGTGATTCGGGCGGGCAAGAGACCCAGTACTTC.

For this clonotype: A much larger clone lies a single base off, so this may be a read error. The CDR3 DNA follows: TGTGCCAGCTGCCCTACTACAGGGTACGGGGAGCAGTTCTTC. Encoded protein: CASCPTTGYGEQFF. The chain has TRBV12-3 or TRBV12-4 and TRBJ2-1; maybe TRBD1 (6 bases). Trimming removed 8 bases at V and 10 bases at J, with 21 bases between. The CDR3 totals 14 residues.

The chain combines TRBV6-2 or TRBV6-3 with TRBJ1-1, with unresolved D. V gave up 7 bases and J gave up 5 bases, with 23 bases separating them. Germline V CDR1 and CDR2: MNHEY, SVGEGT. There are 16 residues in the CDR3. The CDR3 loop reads CASTLPGVFTRTEAFF. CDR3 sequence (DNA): TGTGCCAGCACTCTCCCCGGGGTGTTTACGAGGACTGAAGCTTTCTTT.

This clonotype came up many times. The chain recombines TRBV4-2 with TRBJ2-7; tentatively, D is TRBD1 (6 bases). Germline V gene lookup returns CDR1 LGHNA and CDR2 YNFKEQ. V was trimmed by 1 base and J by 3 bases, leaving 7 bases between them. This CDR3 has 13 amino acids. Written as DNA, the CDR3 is TGTGCCAGCAGCCAAGGAGGGGGCTACGAGCAGTACTTC. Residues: CASSQGGGYEQYF.

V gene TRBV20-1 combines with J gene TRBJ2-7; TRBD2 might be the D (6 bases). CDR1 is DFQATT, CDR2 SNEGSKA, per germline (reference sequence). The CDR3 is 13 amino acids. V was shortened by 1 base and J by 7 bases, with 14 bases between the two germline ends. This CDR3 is CSARGQRAEEQYF. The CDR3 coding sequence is TGCAGTGCTAGAGGACAGCGGGCAGAGGAGCAGTACTTC.

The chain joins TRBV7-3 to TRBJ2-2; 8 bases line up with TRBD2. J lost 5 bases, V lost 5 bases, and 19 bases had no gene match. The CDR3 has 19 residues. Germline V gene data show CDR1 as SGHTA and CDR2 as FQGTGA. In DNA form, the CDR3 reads TGTGCCAGCAGCCGCACCAGGAAGAGCGGGAGTAGCTCAACCGGGGAGCTGTTTTTT. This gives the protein CASSRTRKSGSSSTGELFF. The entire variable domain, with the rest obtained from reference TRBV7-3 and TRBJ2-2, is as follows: GAGVSQTPSNKVTEKGKYVELRCDPISGHTALYWYRQSLGQGPEFLIYFQGTGAADDSGLPNDRFFAVRPEGSVSTLKIQRTERGDSAVYLCASSRTRKSGSSSTGELFFGEGSRLTVL.